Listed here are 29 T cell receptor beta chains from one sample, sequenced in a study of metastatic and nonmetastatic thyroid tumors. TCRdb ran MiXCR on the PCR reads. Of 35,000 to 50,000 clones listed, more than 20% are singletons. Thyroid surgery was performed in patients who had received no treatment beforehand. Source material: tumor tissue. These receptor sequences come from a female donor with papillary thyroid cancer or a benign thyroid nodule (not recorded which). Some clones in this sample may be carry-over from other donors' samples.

The CDR3, as DNA: TGCAGTGCTTGGTACCTTCTGAACACTGAAGCTTTCTTT. Translation gives CSAWYLLNTEAFF. This chain links TRBV20-1 with TRBJ1-1; unclear D gene. The CDR3 is made up of 13 amino acids. From germline, CDR1 is DFQATT and CDR2 SNEGSKA (reference sequence). Trimming left V 5 bases short and J 0 bases short, with 10 bases between.

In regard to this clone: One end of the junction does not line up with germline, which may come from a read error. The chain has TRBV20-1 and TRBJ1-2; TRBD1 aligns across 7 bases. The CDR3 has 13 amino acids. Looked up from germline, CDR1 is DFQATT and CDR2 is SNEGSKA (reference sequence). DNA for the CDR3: TGCAGTGCTAGAGGTTTAGGGGGCGAAAAACACGCCTTC. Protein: CSARGLGGEKHAF.

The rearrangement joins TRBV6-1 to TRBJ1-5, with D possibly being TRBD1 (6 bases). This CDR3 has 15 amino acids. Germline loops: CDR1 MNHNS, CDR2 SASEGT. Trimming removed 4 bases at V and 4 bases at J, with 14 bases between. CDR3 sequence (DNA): TGTGCCAGCAGTGTATTGGGGCAGGGGAATCAGCCCCAGCATTTT. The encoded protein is CASSVLGQGNQPQHF.

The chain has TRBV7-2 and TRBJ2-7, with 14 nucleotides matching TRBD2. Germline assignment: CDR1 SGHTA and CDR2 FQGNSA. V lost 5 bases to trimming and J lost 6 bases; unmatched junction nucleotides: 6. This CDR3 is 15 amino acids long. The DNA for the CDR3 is TGTGCCAGCAGCCCGATCGGGACTAGCGGGAGCGAGCAGTACTTC. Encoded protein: CASSPIGTSGSEQYF.

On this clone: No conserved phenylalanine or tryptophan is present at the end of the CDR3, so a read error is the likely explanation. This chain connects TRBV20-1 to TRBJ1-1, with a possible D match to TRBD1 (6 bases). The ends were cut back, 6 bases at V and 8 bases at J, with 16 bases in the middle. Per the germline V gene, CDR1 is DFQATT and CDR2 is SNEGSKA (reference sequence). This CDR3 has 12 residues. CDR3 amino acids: CSATPSGTEAFL. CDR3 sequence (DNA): TGCAGTGCCACCCCGAGTGGGACAGAAGCTTTCCTT.

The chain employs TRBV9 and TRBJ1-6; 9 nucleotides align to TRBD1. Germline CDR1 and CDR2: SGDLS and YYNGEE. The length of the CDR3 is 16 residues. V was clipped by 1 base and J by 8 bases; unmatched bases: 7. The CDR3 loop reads CASSVSGTGFDSPLHF. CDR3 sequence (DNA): TGTGCCAGCAGCGTAAGCGGGACAGGGTTTGATTCACCCCTCCACTTT.

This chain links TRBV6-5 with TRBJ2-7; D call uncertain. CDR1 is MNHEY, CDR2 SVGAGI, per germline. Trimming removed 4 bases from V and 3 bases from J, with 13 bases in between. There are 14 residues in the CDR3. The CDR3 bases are TGTGCCAGCAGTTTAGACCCCGTCCGCTACGAGCAGTACTTC. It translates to CASSLDPVRYEQYF.

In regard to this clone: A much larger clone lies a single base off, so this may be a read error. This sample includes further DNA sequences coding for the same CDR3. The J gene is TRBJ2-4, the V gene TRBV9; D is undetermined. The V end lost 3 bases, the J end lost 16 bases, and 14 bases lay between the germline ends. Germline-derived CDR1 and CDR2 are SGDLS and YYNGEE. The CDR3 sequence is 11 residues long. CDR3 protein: CASSDGTVEYF. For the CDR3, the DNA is TGTGCCAGCAGCGATGGTACAGTTGAATACTTC. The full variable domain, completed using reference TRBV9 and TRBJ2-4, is DSGVTQTPKHLITATGQRVTLRCSPRSGDLSVYWYQQSLDQGLQFLIQYYNGEERAKGNILERFSAQQFPDLHSELNLSSLELGDSALYFCASSDGTVEYFGAGTRLSVL.

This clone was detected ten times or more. CDR3 bases: TGTGCCAGCAGCCAAGGACAGGGTATTTCCTACGAGCAGTACTTC. It translates to CASSQGQGISYEQYF. The chain is built from TRBV4-2 and TRBJ2-7; 7 nucleotides line up with TRBD1. The V gene's germline CDR1 is LGHNA and CDR2 YNFKEQ. V gave up 1 base and J gave up 1 base; unmatched junction bases: 4. The length of the CDR3 is 15 residues.

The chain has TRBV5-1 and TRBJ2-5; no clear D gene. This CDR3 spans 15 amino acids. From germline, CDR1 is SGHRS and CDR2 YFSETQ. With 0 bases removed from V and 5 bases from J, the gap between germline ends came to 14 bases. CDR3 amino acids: CASSLASEPRETQYF. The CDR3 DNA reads TGCGCCAGCAGCTTGGCGTCTGAGCCTCGTGAGACCCAGTACTTC.

The CDR3 coding sequence is TGTGCCAGCTCACTCGGACAGACTGTCTCCTCTGGAAACACCATATATTTT. Its translation: CASSLGQTVSSGNTIYF. This chain links TRBV18 with TRBJ1-3; tentative D call: TRBD1 (6 bases). The germline CDR1 and CDR2 sequences are KGHSH and LQKENI. Trimming shortened V by 4 bases and J by 0 bases, and 16 bases separated the two germline ends. The CDR3 is 17 residues long.

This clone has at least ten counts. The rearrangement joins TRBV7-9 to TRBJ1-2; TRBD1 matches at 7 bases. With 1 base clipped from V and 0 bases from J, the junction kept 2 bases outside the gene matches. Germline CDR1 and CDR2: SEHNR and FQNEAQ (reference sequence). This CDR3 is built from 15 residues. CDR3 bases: TGTGCCAGCAGCTTAGGGGACAGACCTAACTATGGCTACACCTTC. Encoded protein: CASSLGDRPNYGYTF.

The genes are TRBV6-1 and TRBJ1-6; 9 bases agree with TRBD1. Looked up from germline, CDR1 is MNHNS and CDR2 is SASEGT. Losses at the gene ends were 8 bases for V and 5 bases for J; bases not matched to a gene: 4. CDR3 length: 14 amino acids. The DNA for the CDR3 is TGTGCCAGCGTGGGGACAGGGAATAATTCACCCCTCCACTTT. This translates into CASVGTGNNSPLHF.

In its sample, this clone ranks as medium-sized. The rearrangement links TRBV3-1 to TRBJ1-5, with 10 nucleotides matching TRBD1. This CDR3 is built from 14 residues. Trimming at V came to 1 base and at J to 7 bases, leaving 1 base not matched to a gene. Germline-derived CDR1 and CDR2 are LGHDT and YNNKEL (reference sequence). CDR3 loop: CASSQGTGGQPQHF. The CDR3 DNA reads TGTGCCAGCAGCCAAGGGACAGGGGGGCAGCCCCAGCATTTT.

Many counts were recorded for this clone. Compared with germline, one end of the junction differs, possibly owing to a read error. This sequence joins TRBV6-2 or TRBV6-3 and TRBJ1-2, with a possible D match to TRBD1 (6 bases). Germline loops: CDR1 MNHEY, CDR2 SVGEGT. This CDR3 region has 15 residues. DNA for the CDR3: TGTGCCAGCAGCCCCGGGCGTAGTTTCACCGGGACACAGGCCTTC. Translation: CASSPGRSFTGTQAF.

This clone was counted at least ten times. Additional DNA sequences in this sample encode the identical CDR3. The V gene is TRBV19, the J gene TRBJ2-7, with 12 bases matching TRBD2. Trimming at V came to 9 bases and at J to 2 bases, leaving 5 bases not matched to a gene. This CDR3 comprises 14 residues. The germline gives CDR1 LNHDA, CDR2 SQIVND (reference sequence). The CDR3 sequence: CASSLAGGPYEQYF. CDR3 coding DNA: TGTGCCAGCTCTCTAGCGGGAGGGCCCTACGAGCAGTACTTC.

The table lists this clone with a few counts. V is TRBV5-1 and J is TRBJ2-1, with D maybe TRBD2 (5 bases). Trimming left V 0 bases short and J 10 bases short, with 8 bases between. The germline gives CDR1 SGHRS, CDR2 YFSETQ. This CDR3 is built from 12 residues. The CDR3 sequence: CASSLGELEQFF. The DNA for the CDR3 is TGCGCCAGCAGCTTGGGGGAGCTCGAGCAGTTCTTC. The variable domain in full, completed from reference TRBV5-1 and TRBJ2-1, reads KAGVTQTPRYLIKTRGQQVTLSCSPISGHRSVSWYQQTPGQGLQFLFEYFSETQRNKGNFPGRFSGRQFSNSRSEMNVSTLELGDSALYLCASSLGELEQFFGPGTRLTVL.

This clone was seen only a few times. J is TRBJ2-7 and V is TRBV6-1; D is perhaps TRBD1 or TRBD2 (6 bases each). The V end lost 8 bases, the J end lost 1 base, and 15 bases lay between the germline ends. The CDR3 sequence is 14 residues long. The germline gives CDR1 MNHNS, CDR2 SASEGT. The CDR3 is CASGREGGSYEQYF. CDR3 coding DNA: TGTGCCAGCGGGCGGGAAGGGGGTTCCTACGAGCAGTACTTC.

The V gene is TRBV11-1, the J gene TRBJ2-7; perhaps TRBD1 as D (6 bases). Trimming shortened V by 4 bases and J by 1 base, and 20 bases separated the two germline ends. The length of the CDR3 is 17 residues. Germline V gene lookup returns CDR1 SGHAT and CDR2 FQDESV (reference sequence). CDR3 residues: CASSSLGGYNSSYEQYF. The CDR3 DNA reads TGTGCCAGCAGCTCCCTAGGGGGATATAACTCTTCCTACGAGCAGTACTTC.

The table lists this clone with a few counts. The CDR3 is CAGLAGATDTQYF. The CDR3 nucleotides read TGTGCCGGACTAGCGGGAGCCACAGATACGCAGTATTTT. The chain uses TRBV2 and TRBJ2-3; 13 nucleotides align to TRBD2. This CDR3 is built from 13 residues. Germline V gene lookup returns CDR1 SNHLY and CDR2 FYNNEI. J gave up 2 bases and V 11 bases, and 1 base lay outside the gene matches.

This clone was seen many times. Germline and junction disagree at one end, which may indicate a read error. DNA of the CDR3: TGTGCTAGCAGCTTAGAACTAGCGGGAGGGGACAATGAGCAGTTCTTC. Translated, it gives CASSLELAGGDNEQFF. The V gene is TRBV7-7, the J gene TRBJ2-1, with TRBD2 identical over 13 bases. This CDR3 contains 16 residues. Germline CDR1 reads SSHAT; CDR2 reads FNYEAQ (reference sequence). Filled out from reference TRBV7-7 and TRBJ2-1, the complete variable domain reads GAGVSQSPRYKVTKRGQDVTLRCDPISSHATLYWYQQALGQGPEFLTYFNYEAQPDKSGLPSDRFSAERPEGSISTLTIQRTEQRDSAMYRCASSLELAGGDNEQFFGPGTRLTVL.

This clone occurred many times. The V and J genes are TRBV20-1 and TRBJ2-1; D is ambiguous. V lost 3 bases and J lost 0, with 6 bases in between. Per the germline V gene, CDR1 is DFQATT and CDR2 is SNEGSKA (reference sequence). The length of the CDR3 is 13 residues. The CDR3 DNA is TGCAGTGCTAGCACGAGCTCCTACAATGAGCAGTTCTTC. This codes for CSASTSSYNEQFF.

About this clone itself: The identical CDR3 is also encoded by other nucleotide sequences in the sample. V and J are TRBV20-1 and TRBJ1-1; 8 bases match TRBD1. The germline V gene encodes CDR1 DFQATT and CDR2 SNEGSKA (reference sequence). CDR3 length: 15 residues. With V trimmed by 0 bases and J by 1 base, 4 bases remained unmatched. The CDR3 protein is CSARDPDRGNTEAFF. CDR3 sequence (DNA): TGCAGTGCTAGAGACCCTGACAGGGGGAACACTGAAGCTTTCTTT.

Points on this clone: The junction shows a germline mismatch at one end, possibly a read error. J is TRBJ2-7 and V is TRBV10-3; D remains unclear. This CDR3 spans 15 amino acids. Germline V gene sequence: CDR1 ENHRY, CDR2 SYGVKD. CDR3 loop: CATSEFSGPFHEQYF. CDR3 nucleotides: TGTGCCACCAGTGAGTTTTCCGGGCCCTTCCACGAGCAGTACTTC.

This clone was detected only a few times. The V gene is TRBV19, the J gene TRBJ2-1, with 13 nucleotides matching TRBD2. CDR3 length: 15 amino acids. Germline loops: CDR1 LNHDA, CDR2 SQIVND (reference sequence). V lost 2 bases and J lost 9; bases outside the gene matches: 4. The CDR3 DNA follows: TGTGCCAGTAGTATAACTAGCGGGGGGGCCAGTGAGCAGTTCTTC. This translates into CASSITSGGASEQFF.

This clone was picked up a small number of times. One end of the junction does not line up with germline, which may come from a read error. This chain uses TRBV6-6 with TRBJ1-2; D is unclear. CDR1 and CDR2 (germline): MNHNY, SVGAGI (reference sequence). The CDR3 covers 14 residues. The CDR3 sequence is CASIYSSPSYGYTF. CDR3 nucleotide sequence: TGTGCCAGCATTTACTCGAGTCCATCCTATGGCTACACCTTC.

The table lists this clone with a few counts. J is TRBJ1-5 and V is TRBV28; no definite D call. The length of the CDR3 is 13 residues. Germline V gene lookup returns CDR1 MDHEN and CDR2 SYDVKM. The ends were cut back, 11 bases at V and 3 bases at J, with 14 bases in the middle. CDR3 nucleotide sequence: TGTGCCTCGCGGCCGTTTCCCAATCAGCCCCAGCATTTT. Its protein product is CASRPFPNQPQHF.

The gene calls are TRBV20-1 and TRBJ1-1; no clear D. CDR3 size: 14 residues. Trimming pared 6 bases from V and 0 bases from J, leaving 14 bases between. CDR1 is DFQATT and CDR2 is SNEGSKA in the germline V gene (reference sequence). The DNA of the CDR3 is TGCAGTGCCCGAAACAATCTTATGAACACTGAAGCTTTCTTT. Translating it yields CSARNNLMNTEAFF.

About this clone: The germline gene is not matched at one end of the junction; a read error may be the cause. DNA of the CDR3: TGTGCCAGCAGCCAAGGTGGCAGCCCGGGGATTTTT. Translating it yields CASSQGGSPGIF. The chain combines TRBV3-1 with TRBJ1-4; D unclear. This CDR3 has 12 amino acids. Germline CDR1 reads LGHDT; CDR2 reads YNNKEL (reference sequence).